This TCR beta chain appears in the sequencing data of a study of cytomegalovirus exposure and HLA in healthy donors. A multiplex PCR was run with 60 Vbeta primers and 13 Jbeta primers. The method was immunoSEQ multiplex PCR; TCRdb's version includes in-frame clones alone and lacks a portion of them. The sample has roughly 130,000 clones, around four fifths seen once. Germline V gene lookup returns CDR1 SQVTM and CDR2 ANQGSEA. The CDR3 length is 13 residues. V was pared by 6 bases and J by 1 base, with 2 bases of the junction left unmatched. The sequencing sample was made of PBMCs. This rearrangement joins TRBV29-1 to TRBJ1-1, with 10 bases fitting TRBD1. The clonotype comes from a human donor in good health. The CDR3 loop reads CSVDRGTNTEAFF. CDR3 nucleotides: TGCAGCGTGGACAGGGGGACGAACACTGAAGCTTTCTTT.